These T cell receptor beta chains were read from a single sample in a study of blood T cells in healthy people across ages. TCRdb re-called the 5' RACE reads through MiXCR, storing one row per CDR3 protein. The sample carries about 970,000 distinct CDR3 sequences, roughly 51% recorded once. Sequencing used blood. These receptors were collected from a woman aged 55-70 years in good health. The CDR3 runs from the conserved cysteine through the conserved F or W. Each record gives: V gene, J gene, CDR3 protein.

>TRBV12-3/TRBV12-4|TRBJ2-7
CASRLGQGRSNEQYF
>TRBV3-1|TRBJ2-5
CASSQDLGSGSGKAQETQYF
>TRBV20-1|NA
CSARDPGPVSYNEQYF
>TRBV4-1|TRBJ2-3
CASSHPGLADGIHRDTQYF
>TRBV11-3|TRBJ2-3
CASSPRTSGDTQYF
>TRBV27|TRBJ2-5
CASSGGWGLEETQYF
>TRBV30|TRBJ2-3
CAWSVGVISTDTQYF
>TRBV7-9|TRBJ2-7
CASSFVYGTPYEQYF
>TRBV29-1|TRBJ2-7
CSVAYYTYEQYF
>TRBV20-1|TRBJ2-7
CSARDRTLYEQYF
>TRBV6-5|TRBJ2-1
CASRASGANEQFF
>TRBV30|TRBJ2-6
CAWLSYSGVNVLTF
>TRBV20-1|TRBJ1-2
CSASWGGGYGYTF
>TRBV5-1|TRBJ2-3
CASSFGTGLDIGDTQYF
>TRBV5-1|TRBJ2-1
CASRDSNNEQFF
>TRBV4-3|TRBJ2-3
CASSQAGLDADTQYF
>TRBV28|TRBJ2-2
CAGGGVQTNTGELFF
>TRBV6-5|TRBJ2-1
CASRRLAGVSLNEQFF
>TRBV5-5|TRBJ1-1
CASSLALYTEAFF
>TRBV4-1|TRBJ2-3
CASSHLDLGWGDTQYF
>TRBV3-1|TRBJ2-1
CASSPNRGYNEQFF
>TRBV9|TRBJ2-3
CASSAQIDTQYF
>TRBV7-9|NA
CATQLGGAHHEQYF
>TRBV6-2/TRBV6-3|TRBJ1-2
CATREVRFYGYTF
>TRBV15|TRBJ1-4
CATSRDRVHLEKLFF
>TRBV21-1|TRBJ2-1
CASSNRRRLAGFAGLGQFF
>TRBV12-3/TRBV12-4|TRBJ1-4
CASSFSRDEKLFF
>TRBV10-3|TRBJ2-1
CAISLGVEGDEQFF
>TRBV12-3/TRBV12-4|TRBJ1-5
CASRWTAQGNQPQHF